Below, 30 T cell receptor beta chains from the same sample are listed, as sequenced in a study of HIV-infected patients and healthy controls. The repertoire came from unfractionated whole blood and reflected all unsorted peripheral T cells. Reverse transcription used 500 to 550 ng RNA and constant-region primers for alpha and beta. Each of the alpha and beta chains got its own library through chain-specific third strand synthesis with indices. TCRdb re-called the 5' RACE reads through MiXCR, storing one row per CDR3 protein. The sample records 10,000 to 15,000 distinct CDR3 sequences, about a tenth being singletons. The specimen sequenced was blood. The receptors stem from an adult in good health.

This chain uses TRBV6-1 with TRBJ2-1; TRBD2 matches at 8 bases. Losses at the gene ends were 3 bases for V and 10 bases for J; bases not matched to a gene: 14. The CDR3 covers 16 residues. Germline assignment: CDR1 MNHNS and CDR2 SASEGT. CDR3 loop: CASSDTRTSSSGEQFF. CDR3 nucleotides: TGTGCCAGCAGTGATACGAGGACTAGCTCCTCGGGAGAGCAGTTCTTC.

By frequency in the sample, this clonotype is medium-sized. CDR3 amino acids: CASSVGTASSYEQYF. The DNA for the CDR3 is TGTGCCAGCAGCGTCGGGACGGCCAGCTCCTACGAGCAGTACTTC. The chain couples TRBV9 to TRBJ2-7; D tentatively reads TRBD1 or TRBD2 (5 bases each). The CDR3 runs to 15 residues. Germline CDR1 reads SGDLS; CDR2 reads YYNGEE. V lost 2 bases to trimming and J lost 0 bases, with 12 bases between them.

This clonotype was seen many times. CDR3 loop: CASSPAKGLYGYTF. As DNA, the CDR3 is TGTGCCAGCAGCCCAGCCAAGGGACTCTATGGCTACACCTTC. The chain joins TRBV13 to TRBJ1-2; D is perhaps TRBD1 (5 bases). V lost 5 bases and J 4 bases, leaving 14 bases between the germline ends. The CDR3 consists of 14 residues. Looked up from germline, CDR1 is PRHDT and CDR2 is FYEKMQ (reference sequence).

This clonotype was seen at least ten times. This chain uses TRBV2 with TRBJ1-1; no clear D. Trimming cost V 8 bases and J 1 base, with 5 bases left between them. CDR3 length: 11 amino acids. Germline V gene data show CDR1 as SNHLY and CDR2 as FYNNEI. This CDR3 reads CASLQNTEAFF. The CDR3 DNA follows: TGTGCCAGCCTCCAGAACACTGAAGCTTTCTTT.

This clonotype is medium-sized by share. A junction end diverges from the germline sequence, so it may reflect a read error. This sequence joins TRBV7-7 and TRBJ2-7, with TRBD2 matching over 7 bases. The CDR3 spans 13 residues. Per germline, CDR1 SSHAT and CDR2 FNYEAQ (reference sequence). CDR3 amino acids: CASSPGLKDEQYF. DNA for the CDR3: TGTGCTAGCAGCCCGGGACTAAAAGACGAGCAGTACTTC.

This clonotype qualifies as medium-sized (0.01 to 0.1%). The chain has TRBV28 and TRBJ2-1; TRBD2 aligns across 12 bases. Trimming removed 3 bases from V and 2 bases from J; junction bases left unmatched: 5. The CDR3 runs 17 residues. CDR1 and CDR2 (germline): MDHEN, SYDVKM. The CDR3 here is CASSFHGLAGTYNEQFF. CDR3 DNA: TGTGCCAGCAGTTTTCACGGACTAGCGGGGACCTACAATGAGCAGTTCTTC.

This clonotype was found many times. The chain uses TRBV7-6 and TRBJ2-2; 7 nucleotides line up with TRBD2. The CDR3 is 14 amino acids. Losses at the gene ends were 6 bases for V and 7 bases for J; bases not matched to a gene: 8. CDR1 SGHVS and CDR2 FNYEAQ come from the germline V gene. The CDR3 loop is CASSGGRFDGELFF. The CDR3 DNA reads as TGTGCCAGCAGTGGCGGGAGATTCGACGGGGAGCTGTTTTTT.

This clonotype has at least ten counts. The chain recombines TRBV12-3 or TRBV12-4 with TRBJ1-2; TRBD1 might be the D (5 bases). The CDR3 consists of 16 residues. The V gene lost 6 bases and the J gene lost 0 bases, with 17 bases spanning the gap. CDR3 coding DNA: TGTGCCAGCAGACGCCTGGGGGGGAGGGCTAACTATGGCTACACCTTC. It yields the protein CASRRLGGRANYGYTF.

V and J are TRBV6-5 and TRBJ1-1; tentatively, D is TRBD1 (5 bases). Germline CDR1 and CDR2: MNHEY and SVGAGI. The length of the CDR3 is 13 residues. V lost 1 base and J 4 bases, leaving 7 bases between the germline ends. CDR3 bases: TGTGCCAGCAGTTACTTGGGGGGCACTGAAGCTTTCTTT. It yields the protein CASSYLGGTEAFF.

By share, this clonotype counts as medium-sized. DNA for the CDR3: TGCAGTGCTAGAAGGGGGACTTCGGGCGAAAAACTGTTTTTT. Its protein is CSARRGTSGEKLFF. The rearrangement uses TRBV20-1 and TRBJ1-4; D is perhaps TRBD1 (6 bases). The CDR3 contains 14 residues. V lost 2 bases and J 8 bases, leaving 15 bases between the germline ends. Germline loops: CDR1 DFQATT, CDR2 SNEGSKA (reference sequence).

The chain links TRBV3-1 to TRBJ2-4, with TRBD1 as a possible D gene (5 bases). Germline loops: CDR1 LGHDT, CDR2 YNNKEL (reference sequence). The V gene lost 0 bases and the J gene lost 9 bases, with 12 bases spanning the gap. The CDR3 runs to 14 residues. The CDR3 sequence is CASSQDSGSGIQYF. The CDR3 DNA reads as TGTGCCAGCAGCCAAGATTCAGGGTCGGGCATTCAGTACTTC.

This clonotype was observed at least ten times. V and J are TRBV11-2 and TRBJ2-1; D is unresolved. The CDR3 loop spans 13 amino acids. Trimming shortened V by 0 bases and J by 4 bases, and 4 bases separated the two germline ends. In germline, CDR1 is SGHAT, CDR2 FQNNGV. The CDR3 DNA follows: TGTGCCAGCAGCTTAGACCCTTACAATGAGCAGTTCTTC. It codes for CASSLDPYNEQFF.

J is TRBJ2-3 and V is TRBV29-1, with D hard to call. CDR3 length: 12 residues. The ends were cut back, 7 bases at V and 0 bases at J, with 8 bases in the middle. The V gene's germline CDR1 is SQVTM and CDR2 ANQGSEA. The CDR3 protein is CSADGSTDTQYF. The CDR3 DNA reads TGCAGCGCAGACGGCAGCACAGATACGCAGTATTTT.

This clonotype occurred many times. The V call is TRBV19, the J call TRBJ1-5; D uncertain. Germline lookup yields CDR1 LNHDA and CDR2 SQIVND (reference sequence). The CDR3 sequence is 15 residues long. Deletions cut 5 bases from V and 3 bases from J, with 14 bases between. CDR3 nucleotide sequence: TGTGCCAGTAGTGAGGTGGGGTACTACAATCAGCCCCAGCATTTT. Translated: CASSEVGYYNQPQHF.

The CDR3 sequence: CASGSNSWGSQETQYF. Here the CDR3 DNA reads TGTGCCAGCGGCTCCAACTCCTGGGGAAGCCAAGAGACCCAGTACTTC. The chain is built from TRBV5-5 and TRBJ2-5; D unresolved. The CDR3 extends over 16 amino acids. The germline V gene has CDR1 SGHKS and CDR2 YYEKEE (reference sequence). V was clipped by 7 bases and J by 1 base, with 20 bases between them.

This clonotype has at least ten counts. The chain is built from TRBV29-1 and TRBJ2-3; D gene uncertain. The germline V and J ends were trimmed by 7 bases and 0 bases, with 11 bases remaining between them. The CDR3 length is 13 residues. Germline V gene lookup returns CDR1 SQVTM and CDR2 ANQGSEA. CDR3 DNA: TGCAGCGCTGATCACACGAGCACAGATACGCAGTATTTT. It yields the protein CSADHTSTDTQYF.

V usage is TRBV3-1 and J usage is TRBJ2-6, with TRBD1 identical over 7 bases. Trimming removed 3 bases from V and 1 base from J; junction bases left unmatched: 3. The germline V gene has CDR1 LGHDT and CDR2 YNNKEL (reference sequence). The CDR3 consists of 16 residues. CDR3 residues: CASSQRQGSGANVLTF. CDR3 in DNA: TGTGCCAGCAGCCAGAGACAGGGTTCTGGGGCCAACGTCCTGACTTTC.

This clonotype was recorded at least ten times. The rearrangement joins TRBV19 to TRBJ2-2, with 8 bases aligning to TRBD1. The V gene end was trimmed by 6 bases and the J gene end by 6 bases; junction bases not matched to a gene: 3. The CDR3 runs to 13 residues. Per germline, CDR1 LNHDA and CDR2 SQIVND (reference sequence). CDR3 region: CASRAGGPGELFF. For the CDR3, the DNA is TGTGCCAGTAGAGCAGGGGGCCCCGGGGAGCTGTTTTTT.

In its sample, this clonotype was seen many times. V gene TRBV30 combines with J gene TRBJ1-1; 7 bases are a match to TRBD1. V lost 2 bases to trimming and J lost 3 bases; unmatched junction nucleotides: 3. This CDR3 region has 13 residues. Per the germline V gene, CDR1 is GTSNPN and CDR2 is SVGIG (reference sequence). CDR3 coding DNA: TGTGCCTGGAGTCGACAGGGCTACACTGAAGCTTTCTTT. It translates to CAWSRQGYTEAFF.

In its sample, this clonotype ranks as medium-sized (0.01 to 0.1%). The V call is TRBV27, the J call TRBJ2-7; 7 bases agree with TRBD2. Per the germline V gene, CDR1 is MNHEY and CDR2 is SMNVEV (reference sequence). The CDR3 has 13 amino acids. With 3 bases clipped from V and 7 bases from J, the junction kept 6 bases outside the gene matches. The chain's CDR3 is CASSLSPAGEQYF. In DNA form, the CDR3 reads TGTGCCAGCAGTTTGAGCCCAGCGGGGGAGCAGTACTTC.

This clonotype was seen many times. This CDR3 reads CASSLVGFASGTDTQYF. The DNA for the CDR3 is TGCGCCAGCAGCTTGGTAGGGTTTGCTAGCGGCACAGATACGCAGTATTTT. The chain joins TRBV5-1 to TRBJ2-3, with D perhaps matching TRBD2 (6 bases). The germline gives CDR1 SGHRS, CDR2 YFSETQ. V lost 0 bases and J 1 base, leaving 15 bases between the germline ends. The CDR3 length is 17 residues.

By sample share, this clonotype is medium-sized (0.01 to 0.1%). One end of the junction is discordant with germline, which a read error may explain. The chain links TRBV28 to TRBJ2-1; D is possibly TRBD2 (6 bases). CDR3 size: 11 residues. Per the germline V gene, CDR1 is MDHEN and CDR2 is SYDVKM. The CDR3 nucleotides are TGTGCCAGCAGTCTCGACCGGGACTCCTACTTC. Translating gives CASSLDRDSYF.

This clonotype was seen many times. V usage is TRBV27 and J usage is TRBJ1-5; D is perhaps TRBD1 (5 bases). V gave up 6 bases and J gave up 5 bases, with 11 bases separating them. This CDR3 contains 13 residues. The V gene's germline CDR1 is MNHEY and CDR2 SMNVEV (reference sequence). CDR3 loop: CASRGGGDQPQHF. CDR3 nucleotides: TGTGCCAGCAGGGGGGGTGGGGATCAGCCCCAGCATTTT.

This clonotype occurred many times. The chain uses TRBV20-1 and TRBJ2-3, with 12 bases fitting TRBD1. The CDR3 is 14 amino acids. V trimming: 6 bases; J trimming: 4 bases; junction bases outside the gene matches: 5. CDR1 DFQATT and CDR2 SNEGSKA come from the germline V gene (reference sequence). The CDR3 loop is CSADGTGGPDTQYF. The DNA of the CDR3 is TGCAGTGCGGACGGGACAGGGGGCCCAGATACGCAGTATTTT.

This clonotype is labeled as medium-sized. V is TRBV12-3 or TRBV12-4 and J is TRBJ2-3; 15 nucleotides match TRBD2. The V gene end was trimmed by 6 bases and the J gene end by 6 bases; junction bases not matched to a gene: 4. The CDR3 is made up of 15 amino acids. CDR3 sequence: CASRRGTSGGDTQYF. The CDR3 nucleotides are TGTGCCAGCAGGCGAGGGACTAGCGGGGGGGATACGCAGTATTTT.

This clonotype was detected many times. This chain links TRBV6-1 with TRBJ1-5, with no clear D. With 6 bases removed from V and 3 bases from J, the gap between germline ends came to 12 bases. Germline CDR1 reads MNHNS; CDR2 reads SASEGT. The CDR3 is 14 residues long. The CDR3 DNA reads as TGTGCCAGCAGATTCGCAGGCACCAATCAGCCCCAGCATTTT. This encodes CASRFAGTNQPQHF.

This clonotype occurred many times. The CDR3 loop reads CASSRGGQNYGYTF. CDR3 coding DNA: TGTGCCAGCAGTAGGGGAGGGCAGAACTATGGCTACACCTTC. This chain uses TRBV28 with TRBJ1-2; tentative D call: TRBD1 (5 bases). The CDR3 extends over 14 amino acids. Between the trimmed V and J ends, which lost 5 bases and 2 bases, there was a span of 12 bases. From germline, CDR1 is MDHEN and CDR2 SYDVKM.

CDR3 protein: CASRSGSWSDTQYF. The CDR3 coding sequence is TGCGCCAGCCGTAGCGGGAGCTGGTCAGATACGCAGTATTTT. The J gene is TRBJ2-3, the V gene TRBV10-2, with 9 bases identical to TRBD2. V was pared by 8 bases and J by 4 bases, with 7 bases of the junction left unmatched. CDR1 and CDR2 (germline): WSHSY, SAAADI. The CDR3 length is 14 residues.

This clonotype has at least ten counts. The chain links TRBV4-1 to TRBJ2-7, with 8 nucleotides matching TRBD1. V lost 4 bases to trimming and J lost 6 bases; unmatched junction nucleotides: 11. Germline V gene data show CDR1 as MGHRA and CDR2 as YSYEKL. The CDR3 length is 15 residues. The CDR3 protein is CASSRSGTGQGEQYF. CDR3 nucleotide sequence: TGCGCCAGCAGCCGATCCGGGACAGGTCAGGGCGAGCAGTACTTC.

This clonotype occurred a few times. The CDR3 coding sequence is TGCAGTGCTAGAGATATTGTCTACGAGCAGTACTTC. Translating gives CSARDIVYEQYF. V and J are TRBV20-1 and TRBJ2-7; unclear D gene. In germline, CDR1 is DFQATT, CDR2 SNEGSKA (reference sequence). Trimming cost V 0 bases and J 3 bases, with 6 bases left between them. This CDR3 is built from 12 residues.